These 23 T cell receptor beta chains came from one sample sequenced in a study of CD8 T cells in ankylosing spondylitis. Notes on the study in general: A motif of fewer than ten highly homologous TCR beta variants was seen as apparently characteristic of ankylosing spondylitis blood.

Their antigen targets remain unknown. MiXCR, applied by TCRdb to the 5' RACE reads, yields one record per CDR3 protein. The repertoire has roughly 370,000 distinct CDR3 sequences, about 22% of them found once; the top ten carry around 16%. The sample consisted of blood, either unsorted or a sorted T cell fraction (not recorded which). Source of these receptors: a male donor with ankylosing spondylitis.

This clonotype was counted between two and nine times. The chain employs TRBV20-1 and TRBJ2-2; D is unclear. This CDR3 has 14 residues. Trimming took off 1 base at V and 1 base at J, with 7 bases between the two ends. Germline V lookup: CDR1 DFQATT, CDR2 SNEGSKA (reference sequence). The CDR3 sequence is CSARVWGNTGELFF. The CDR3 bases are TGCAGTGCTAGAGTGTGGGGGAACACCGGGGAGCTGTTTTTT.

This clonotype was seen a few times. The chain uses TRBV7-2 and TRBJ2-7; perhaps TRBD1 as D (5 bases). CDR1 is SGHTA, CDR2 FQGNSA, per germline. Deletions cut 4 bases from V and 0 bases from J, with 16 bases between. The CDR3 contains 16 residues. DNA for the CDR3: TGTGCCAGCAGCTCAGACAGACCCCCCTCCTCCTACGAGCAGTACTTC. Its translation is CASSSDRPPSSYEQYF.

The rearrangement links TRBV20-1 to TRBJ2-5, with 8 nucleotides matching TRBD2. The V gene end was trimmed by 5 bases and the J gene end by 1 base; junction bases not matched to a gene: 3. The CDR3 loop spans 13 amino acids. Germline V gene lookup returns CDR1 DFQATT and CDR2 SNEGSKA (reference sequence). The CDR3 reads CSAPGTSQETQYF. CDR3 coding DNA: TGCAGTGCTCCCGGGACTAGCCAAGAGACCCAGTACTTC.

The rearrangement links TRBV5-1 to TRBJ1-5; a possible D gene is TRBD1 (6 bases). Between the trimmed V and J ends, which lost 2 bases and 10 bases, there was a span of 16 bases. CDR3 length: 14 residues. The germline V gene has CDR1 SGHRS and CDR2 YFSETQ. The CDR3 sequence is CASSLGQTVDPQHF. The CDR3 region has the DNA TGCGCCAGCAGCTTAGGACAGACTGTGGATCCCCAGCATTTT. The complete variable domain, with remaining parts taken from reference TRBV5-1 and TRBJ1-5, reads KAGVTQTPRYLIKTRGQQVTLSCSPISGHRSVSWYQQTPGQGLQFLFEYFSETQRNKGNFPGRFSGRQFSNSRSEMNVSTLELGDSALYLCASSLGQTVDPQHFGDGTRLSIL.

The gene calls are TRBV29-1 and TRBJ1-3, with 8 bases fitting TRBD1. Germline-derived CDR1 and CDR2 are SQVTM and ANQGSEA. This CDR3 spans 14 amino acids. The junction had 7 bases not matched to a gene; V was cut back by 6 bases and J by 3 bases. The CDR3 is CSVGDRWNGNTIYF. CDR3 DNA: TGCAGCGTGGGGGACAGGTGGAATGGAAACACCATATATTTT. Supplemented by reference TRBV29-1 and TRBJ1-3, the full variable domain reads SAVISQKPSRDICQRGTSLTIQCQVDSQVTMMFWYRQQPGQSLTLIATANQGSEATYESGFVIDKFPISRPNLTFSTLTVSNMSPEDSSIYLCSVGDRWNGNTIYFGEGSWLTVV.

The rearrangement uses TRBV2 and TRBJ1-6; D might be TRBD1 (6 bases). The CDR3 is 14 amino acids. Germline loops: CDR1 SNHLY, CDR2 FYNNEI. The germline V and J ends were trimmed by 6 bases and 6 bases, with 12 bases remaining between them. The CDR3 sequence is CASRAGVANSPLHF. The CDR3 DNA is TGTGCCAGCAGAGCAGGGGTGGCTAATTCACCCCTCCACTTT. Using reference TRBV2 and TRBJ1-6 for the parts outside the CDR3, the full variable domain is EPEVTQTPSHQVTQMGQEVILRCVPISNHLYFYWYRQILGQKVEFLVSFYNNEISEKSEIFDDQFSVERPDGSNFTLKIRSTKLEDSAMYFCASRAGVANSPLHFGNGTRLTVT.

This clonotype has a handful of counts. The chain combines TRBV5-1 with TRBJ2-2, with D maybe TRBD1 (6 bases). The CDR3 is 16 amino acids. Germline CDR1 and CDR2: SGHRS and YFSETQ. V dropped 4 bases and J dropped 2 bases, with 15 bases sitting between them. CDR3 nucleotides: TGCGCCAGCAGCATGGGACATGCCATTAACACCGGGGAGCTGTTTTTT. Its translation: CASSMGHAINTGELFF.

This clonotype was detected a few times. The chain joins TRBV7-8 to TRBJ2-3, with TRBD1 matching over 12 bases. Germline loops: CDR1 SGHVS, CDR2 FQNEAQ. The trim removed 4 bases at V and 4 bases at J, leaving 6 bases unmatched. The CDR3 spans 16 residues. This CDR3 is CASSYAGTGGPDTQYF. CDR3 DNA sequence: TGTGCCAGCAGCTACGCCGGGACAGGGGGCCCAGATACGCAGTATTTT.

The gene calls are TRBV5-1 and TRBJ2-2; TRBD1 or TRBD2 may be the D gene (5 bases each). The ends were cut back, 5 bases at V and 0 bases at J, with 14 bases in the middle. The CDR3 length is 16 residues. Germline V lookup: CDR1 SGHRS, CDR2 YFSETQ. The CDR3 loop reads CASRRDGTTNTGELFF. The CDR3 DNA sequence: TGCGCCAGCAGACGGGACGGCACCACGAACACCGGGGAGCTGTTTTTT.

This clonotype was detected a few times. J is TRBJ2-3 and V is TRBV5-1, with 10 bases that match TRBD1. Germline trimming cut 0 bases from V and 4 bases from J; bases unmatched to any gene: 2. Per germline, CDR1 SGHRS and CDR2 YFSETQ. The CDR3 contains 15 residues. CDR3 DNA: TGCGCCAGCAGCTTGGCGGGACAGGGGTCAGATACGCAGTATTTT. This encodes CASSLAGQGSDTQYF.

This CDR3 reads CASSVGSYQPQHF. CDR3 nucleotide sequence: TGTGCCAGCAGCGTTGGGAGTTATCAGCCCCAGCATTTT. V gene TRBV9 combines with J gene TRBJ1-5, with D unresolved. CDR3 size: 13 residues. Trimming removed 2 bases at V and 5 bases at J, with 8 bases between. CDR1 and CDR2 from the germline V gene are SGDLS and YYNGEE.

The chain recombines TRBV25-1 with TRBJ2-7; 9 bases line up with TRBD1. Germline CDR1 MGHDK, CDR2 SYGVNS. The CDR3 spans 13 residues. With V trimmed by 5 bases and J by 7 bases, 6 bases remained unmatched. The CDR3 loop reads CASSRGQGWEQYF. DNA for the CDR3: TGTGCCAGCAGTAGGGGACAGGGCTGGGAGCAGTACTTC.

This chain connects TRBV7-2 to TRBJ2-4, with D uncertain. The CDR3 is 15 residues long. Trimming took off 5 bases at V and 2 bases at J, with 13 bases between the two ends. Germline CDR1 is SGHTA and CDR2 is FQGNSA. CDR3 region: CASSANFGSKNIQYF. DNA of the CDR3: TGTGCCAGCAGCGCTAACTTCGGGTCCAAAAACATTCAGTACTTC.

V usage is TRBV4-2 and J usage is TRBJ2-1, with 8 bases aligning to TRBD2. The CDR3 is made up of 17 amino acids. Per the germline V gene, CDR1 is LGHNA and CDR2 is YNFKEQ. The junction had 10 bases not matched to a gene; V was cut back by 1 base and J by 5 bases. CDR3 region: CASSQGNGRAVNNEQFF. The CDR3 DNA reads TGTGCCAGCAGCCAAGGAAACGGGAGGGCCGTCAACAATGAGCAGTTCTTC.

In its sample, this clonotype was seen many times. CDR3 amino acids: CSLTGPHQETQYF. The CDR3 region has the DNA TGCAGCCTGACGGGGCCGCACCAAGAGACCCAGTACTTC. The chain carries TRBV29-1 and TRBJ2-5; perhaps D is TRBD1 or TRBD2 (5 bases each). The V end was cut by 8 bases, the J end by 0 bases, with 13 bases between. The CDR3 consists of 13 residues. Germline values: CDR1 SQVTM, CDR2 ANQGSEA.

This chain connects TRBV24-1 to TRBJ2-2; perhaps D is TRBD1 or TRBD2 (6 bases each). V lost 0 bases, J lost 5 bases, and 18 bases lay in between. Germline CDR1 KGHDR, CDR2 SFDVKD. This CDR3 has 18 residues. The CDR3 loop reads CATSDLWRQEGGTGELFF. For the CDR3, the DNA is TGTGCCACCAGTGATTTGTGGCGACAGGAGGGTGGAACCGGGGAGCTGTTTTTT.

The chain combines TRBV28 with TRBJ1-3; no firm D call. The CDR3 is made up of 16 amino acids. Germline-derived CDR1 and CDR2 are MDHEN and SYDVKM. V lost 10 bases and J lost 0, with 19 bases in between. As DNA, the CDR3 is TGTGCCACCCAAAGGGCCTTCGAGAGCTCTGGAAACACCATATATTTT. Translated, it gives CATQRAFESSGNTIYF.

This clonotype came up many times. The CDR3 is CASQARQGVGTEAFF. CDR3 DNA: TGTGCCAGCCAAGCTCGACAGGGGGTAGGCACTGAAGCTTTCTTT. This chain uses TRBV12-3 or TRBV12-4 with TRBJ1-1; 9 nucleotides agree with TRBD1. The CDR3 length is 15 residues. V shed 8 bases, J shed 4 bases, and the junction held 11 bases outside the gene matches.

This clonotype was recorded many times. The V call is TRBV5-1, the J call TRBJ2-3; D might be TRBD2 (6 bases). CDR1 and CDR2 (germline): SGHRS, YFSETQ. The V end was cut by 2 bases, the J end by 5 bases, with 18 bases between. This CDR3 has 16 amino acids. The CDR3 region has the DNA TGCGCCAGCAGCTTAGAGGGACTCCGGCGGGGAGATACGCAGTATTTT. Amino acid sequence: CASSLEGLRRGDTQYF.

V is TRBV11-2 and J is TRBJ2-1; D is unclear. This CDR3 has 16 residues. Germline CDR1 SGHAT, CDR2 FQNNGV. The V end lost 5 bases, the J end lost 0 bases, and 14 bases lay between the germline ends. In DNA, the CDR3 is TGTGCCAGCAGCGATAGCCGAAGTCTCTCCTACAATGAGCAGTTCTTC. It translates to CASSDSRSLSYNEQFF.

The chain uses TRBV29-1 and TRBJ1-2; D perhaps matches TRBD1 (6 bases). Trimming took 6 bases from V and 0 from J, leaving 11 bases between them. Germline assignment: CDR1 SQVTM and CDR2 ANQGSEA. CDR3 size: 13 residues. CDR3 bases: TGCAGCGTCGAGACAGGAGCTAACTATGGCTACACCTTC. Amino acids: CSVETGANYGYTF.

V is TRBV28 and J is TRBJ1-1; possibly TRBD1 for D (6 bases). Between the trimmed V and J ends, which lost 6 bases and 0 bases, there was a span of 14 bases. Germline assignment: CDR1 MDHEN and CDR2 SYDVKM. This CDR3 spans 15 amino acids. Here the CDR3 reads CASSPRGALNTEAFF. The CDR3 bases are TGTGCCAGCAGCCCCCGGGGGGCGTTGAACACTGAAGCTTTCTTT.

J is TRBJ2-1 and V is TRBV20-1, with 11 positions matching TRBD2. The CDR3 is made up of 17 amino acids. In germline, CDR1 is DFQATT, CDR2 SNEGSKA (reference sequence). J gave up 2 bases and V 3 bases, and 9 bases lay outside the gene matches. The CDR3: CSARHSGRAAPYNEQFF. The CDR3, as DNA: TGCAGTGCTAGGCATAGCGGGAGGGCCGCGCCCTACAATGAGCAGTTCTTC.